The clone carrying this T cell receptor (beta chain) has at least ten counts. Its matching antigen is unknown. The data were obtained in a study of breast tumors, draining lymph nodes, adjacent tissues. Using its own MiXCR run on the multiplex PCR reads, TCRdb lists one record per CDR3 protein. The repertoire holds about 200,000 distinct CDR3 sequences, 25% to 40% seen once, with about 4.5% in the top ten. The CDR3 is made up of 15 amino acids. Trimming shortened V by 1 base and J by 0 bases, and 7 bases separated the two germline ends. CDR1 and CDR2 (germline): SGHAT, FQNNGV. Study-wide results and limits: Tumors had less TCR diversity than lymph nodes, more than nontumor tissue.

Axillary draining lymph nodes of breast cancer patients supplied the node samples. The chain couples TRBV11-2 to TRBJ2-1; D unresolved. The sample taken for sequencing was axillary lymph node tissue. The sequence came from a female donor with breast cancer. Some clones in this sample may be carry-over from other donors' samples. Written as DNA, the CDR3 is TGTGCCAGCAGCTTAGGCGAGAGCTCCTACAATGAGCAGTTCTTC. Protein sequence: CASSLGESSYNEQFF.